These 19 T cell receptor beta chains were all obtained from the same sample, sequenced in a study of fetal regulatory T cell absence and autoimmunity. Profiled with immunoSEQ multiplex PCR; TCRdb holds only in-frame clones, not every one. The sample yields about 46,000 clones, roughly four fifths seen once. The sequenced sample consisted of cord blood. The receptors were sampled from a newborn boy with IPEX syndrome.

The genes are TRBV12-5 and TRBJ1-3; unclear D gene. CDR1 and CDR2 from the germline V gene are LGHNT and FRNRAP. Trimming cost V 7 bases and J 0 bases, with 13 bases left between them. The CDR3 loop spans 15 amino acids. CDR3 in amino acids: CASALAASSGNTIYF. The DNA of the CDR3 is TGTGCTAGTGCCCTGGCGGCCAGCTCTGGAAACACCATATATTTT.

V gene TRBV9 combines with J gene TRBJ2-3; 7 bases agree with TRBD2. Germline CDR1 and CDR2: SGDLS and YYNGEE. This CDR3 has 11 residues. With V trimmed by 10 bases and J by 6 bases, 5 bases remained unmatched. The CDR3 loop is CACWRGDTQYF. Here the CDR3 DNA reads TGTGCCTGTTGGCGGGGGGATACGCAGTATTTT.

This chain joins TRBV4-1 and TRBJ2-6; D ambiguous. V lost 1 base and J lost 4, with 2 bases in between. From germline, CDR1 is MGHRA and CDR2 YSYEKL. This CDR3 is 13 amino acids long. The DNA of the CDR3 is TGCGCCAGCAGCCAAGTGGGGGCCAACGTCCTGACTTTC. Translating it yields CASSQVGANVLTF.

This chain links TRBV12-5 with TRBJ1-2, with a weak D call TRBD1 (5 bases). The CDR3 has 13 residues. V dropped 1 base and J dropped 4 bases, with 7 bases sitting between them. Germline V gene sequence: CDR1 LGHNT, CDR2 FRNRAP. The CDR3 reads CASGLADSYGYTF. The CDR3 nucleotides are TGTGCTAGTGGTTTGGCCGACAGCTATGGCTACACCTTC.

The genes are TRBV11-3 and TRBJ1-2; D not certain. The germline V gene has CDR1 SGHNT and CDR2 YENEEA. The CDR3 contains 13 residues. Trimming pared 2 bases from V and 4 bases from J, leaving 8 bases between. The CDR3 coding sequence is TGTGCCAGCAGCTTAAACATGGGCTATGGCTACACCTTC. Protein sequence: CASSLNMGYGYTF.

V is TRBV21-1 and J is TRBJ2-7; no DNA check was done on the table's D call, TRBD2. TRBV21-1 is reported as a pseudogene. There are 15 residues in the CDR3. The CDR3: CASSKGGGPSYEQYF. DNA of the CDR3: TGTGCCAGCAGCAAAGGGGGAGGGCCCTCCTACGAGCAGTACTTC.

V usage is TRBV6-5 and J usage is TRBJ2-7; tentatively, D is TRBD1 or TRBD2 (5 bases each). Germline loops: CDR1 MNHEY, CDR2 SVGAGI. V shed 6 bases and J shed 5 bases, with 5 bases lying between them. The CDR3 is 10 amino acids. CDR3 protein: CASRGHEQYF. CDR3 sequence (DNA): TGTGCCAGCAGGGGACACGAGCAGTACTTC.

The V gene is TRBV4-1, the J gene TRBJ2-7; D is perhaps TRBD2 (5 bases). Germline CDR1 is MGHRA and CDR2 is YSYEKL. CDR3 length: 15 amino acids. V was shortened by 1 base and J by 0 bases, with 10 bases between the two germline ends. CDR3 residues: CASSQVRGGSYEQYF. In nucleotides, the CDR3 is TGCGCCAGCAGCCAAGTTCGTGGAGGCTCCTACGAGCAGTACTTC.

This chain links TRBV11-2 with TRBJ2-7; 11 bases are shared with TRBD2. The CDR3 totals 14 residues. Looked up from germline, CDR1 is SGHAT and CDR2 is FQNNGV. The V gene end was trimmed by 5 bases and the J gene end by 3 bases; junction bases not matched to a gene: 3. The CDR3 loop reads CASSRLAGGYEQYF. The CDR3 DNA is TGTGCCAGCAGCCGGCTAGCGGGGGGCTACGAGCAGTACTTC.

This clone was counted only a few times. The chain couples TRBV18 to TRBJ2-7, with 9 positions matching TRBD1. The CDR3 is 12 amino acids. Per the germline V gene, CDR1 is KGHSH and CDR2 is LQKENI. J lost 6 bases, V lost 3 bases, and 0 bases had no gene match. CDR3 in amino acids: CASSPGQGEQYF. CDR3 nucleotide sequence: TGTGCCAGCTCACCGGGACAGGGCGAGCAGTACTTC.

J is TRBJ2-7 and V is TRBV30; D tentatively fits TRBD1 or TRBD2 (7 bases each). The CDR3 loop spans 14 amino acids. V lost 3 bases, J lost 3 bases, and 15 bases lay in between. CDR1 is GTSNPN and CDR2 is SVGIG in the germline V gene (reference sequence). The CDR3 is CAWSARGGDYEQYF. CDR3 nucleotides: TGTGCCTGGAGCGCCAGGGGGGGGGACTACGAGCAGTACTTC.

This clone was seen a handful of times. The chain links TRBV30 to TRBJ1-2; D is possibly TRBD1 (6 bases). The germline CDR1 and CDR2 sequences are GTSNPN and SVGIG (reference sequence). Trimming removed 7 bases from V and 10 bases from J, with 13 bases in between. CDR3 length: 10 amino acids. CDR3 amino acids: CASDRLSYTF. The DNA of the CDR3 is TGTGCCTCGGACAGACTGTCCTACACCTTC.

The chain carries TRBV6-6 and TRBJ2-5; maybe TRBD2 (6 bases). Germline V gene data show CDR1 as MNHNY and CDR2 as SVGAGI (reference sequence). Trimming shortened V by 2 bases and J by 3 bases, and 10 bases separated the two germline ends. CDR3 length: 14 residues. CDR3 nucleotide sequence: TGTGCCAGCAGTTACCTTCCGGGGGAAGAGACCCAGTACTTC. This gives the protein CASSYLPGEETQYF.

Turning to this clone: Distinct nucleotide sequences in the sample also encode this CDR3. J is TRBJ1-2 and V is TRBV6-1; D possibly corresponds to TRBD1 (6 bases). Germline assignment: CDR1 MNHNS and CDR2 SASEGT. CDR3 length: 11 residues. Trimming shortened V by 5 bases and J by 8 bases, and 9 bases separated the two germline ends. The CDR3 is CASSQGSGYTF. The DNA for the CDR3 is TGTGCCAGCAGTCAGGGGAGCGGCTACACCTTC.

The gene calls are TRBV5-4 and TRBJ2-5, with 12 bases matching TRBD2. Germline trimming cut 4 bases from V and 5 bases from J; bases unmatched to any gene: 6. From germline, CDR1 is SGHNT and CDR2 YYREEE (reference sequence). The CDR3 spans 15 residues. The CDR3 spells CASSRGGLAGETQYF. DNA of the CDR3: TGTGCCAGCAGCCGGGGGGGACTAGCGGGCGAGACCCAGTACTTC. The full variable domain, in which reference TRBV5-4 and TRBJ2-5 provide the parts outside the CDR3, is ETGVTQSPTHLIKTRGQQVTLRCSSQSGHNTVSWYQQALGQGPQFIFQYYREEENGRGNFPPRFSGLQFPNYSSELNVNALELDDSALYLCASSRGGLAGETQYFGPGTRLLVL.

The chain joins TRBV11-2 to TRBJ2-3; D perhaps matches TRBD2 (6 bases). The germline gives CDR1 SGHAT, CDR2 FQNNGV. This CDR3 has 12 residues. V lost 0 bases to trimming and J lost 9 bases, with 7 bases between them. This CDR3 is CASSLDRGTQYF. CDR3 bases: TGTGCCAGCAGCTTAGATCGGGGGACGCAGTATTTT.

The chain links TRBV27 to TRBJ2-5, with D tentatively TRBD1 or TRBD2 (5 bases each). V was clipped by 7 bases and J by 5 bases, with 11 bases between them. In germline, CDR1 is MNHEY, CDR2 SMNVEV (reference sequence). The CDR3 spans 12 residues. CDR3 sequence reads: CASKGSGETQYF. The CDR3 DNA follows: TGTGCCAGCAAGGGGAGTGGCGAGACCCAGTACTTC.

The V call is TRBV6-7, the J call TRBJ1-1; no firm D call. TRBV6-7 is labeled an ORF, and its function is uncertain. The CDR3 consists of 12 residues. V was pared by 11 bases and J by 2 bases, with 12 bases between. CDR3 in DNA: TGTGCCCGCAATCGTGATAACACTGAAGCTTTCTTT. Translation: CARNRDNTEAFF.

CDR3 coding DNA: TGTGCCAGCAGTTTATCTCCCCCCTCGGACGAGCAGTACTTC. Protein sequence: CASSLSPPSDEQYF. The chain uses TRBV27 and TRBJ2-7; D is unclear. CDR1 is MNHEY and CDR2 is SMNVEV in the germline V gene (reference sequence). The CDR3 loop spans 14 amino acids. Trimming removed 0 bases from V and 5 bases from J, with 11 bases in between.